Here is one T cell receptor beta chain with its context. This sample was taken from a study of cytomegalovirus exposure and HLA in healthy donors. Use of 60 Vbeta and 13 Jbeta primers characterized the PCR. Profiling relied on immunoSEQ multiplex PCR, and the TCRdb table lists in-frame clones only, not all of them. The profile shows roughly 120,000 clones, around four fifths of them singletons. The CDR3 covers 17 residues. V dropped 2 bases and J dropped 2; count of bases not matched to a gene: 9. Germline V gene sequence: CDR1 MDHEN, CDR2 SYDVKM. The sequence was obtained from a human donor in good health. The genes are TRBV28 and TRBJ1-5, with 7 bases matching TRBD1. Sequenced material: PBMCs. CDR3 DNA: TGTGCCAGCAGTTTAAGAGGGGGCGCGGTGGGCAATCAGCCCCAGCATTTT. Amino acids: CASSLRGGAVGNQPQHF.